The 29 T cell receptor beta chains below were found in one sample sequenced in a study of blood T cells in healthy people across ages. Through a sample-barcoded 5' primer and a J-beta primer mix, a second PCR was run for roughly 6 to 12 cycles. TCRdb processed the 5' RACE reads anew with MiXCR; each CDR3 protein has one entry. The sample has under 950,000 distinct CDR3 sequences, over 20% seen once. The sequenced sample was blood. The source of these receptors is a man in his 70s in good health.

This clonotype was seen a few times. The genes are TRBV11-2 and TRBJ2-7; no definite D call. This CDR3 contains 12 residues. V gave up 3 bases and J gave up 3 bases, with 6 bases separating them. CDR1 and CDR2 (germline): SGHAT, FQNNGV. CDR3 in DNA: TGTGCCAGCAGCTTTCGCAACTACGAGCAGTACTTC. Translation: CASSFRNYEQYF.

The chain is built from TRBV29-1 and TRBJ1-2; tentatively, D is TRBD1 (5 bases). The CDR3 sequence is 12 residues long. From germline, CDR1 is SQVTM and CDR2 ANQGSEA. The CDR3: CTSSGPGNGYTF. For the CDR3, the DNA is TGCACTTCCTCCGGGCCAGGGAATGGCTACACCTTC.

The V gene is TRBV5-1, the J gene TRBJ2-2; 7 nucleotides align to TRBD1. The CDR3 runs to 16 residues. V was pared by 4 bases and J by 6 bases, with 12 bases of the junction left unmatched. Germline V CDR1 and CDR2: SGHRS, YFSETQ. The CDR3 here is CASSLQSQGFPGELFF. CDR3 in DNA: TGCGCCAGCAGCCTCCAATCACAGGGGTTCCCCGGGGAGCTGTTTTTT.

This clonotype was found a few times. This chain joins TRBV27 and TRBJ1-1; D gene uncertain. Trimming stripped 5 bases from V and 0 bases from J, with 16 bases between. This CDR3 spans 16 amino acids. Germline V gene data show CDR1 as MNHEY and CDR2 as SMNVEV (reference sequence). The CDR3 loop is CASSPLTTKMNTEAFF. The CDR3 DNA is TGTGCCAGCAGTCCCCTCACGACAAAAATGAACACTGAAGCTTTCTTT.

The CDR3 spells CASSLVGSRAEKLFF. The CDR3 DNA follows: TGTGCCAGCAGCCTTGTAGGGAGTAGGGCTGAAAAACTGTTTTTT. V is TRBV12-3 or TRBV12-4 and J is TRBJ1-4, with D hard to call. This CDR3 comprises 15 residues. Trimming removed 6 bases at V and 7 bases at J, with 18 bases between.

The chain is built from TRBV3-1 and TRBJ2-1, with D possibly being TRBD1 or TRBD2 (5 bases each). Trimming took off 2 bases at V and 3 bases at J, with 14 bases between the two ends. Germline CDR1 reads LGHDT; CDR2 reads YNNKEL (reference sequence). This CDR3 has 16 amino acids. CDR3 nucleotide sequence: TGTGCCAGCAGCCAATACCGGGACCCCGTCTACAATGAGCAGTTCTTC. Its translation is CASSQYRDPVYNEQFF.

This clonotype was found once. Germline is not matched at one junction end, which may reflect a read error. The rearrangement joins TRBV5-1 to TRBJ2-3, with 9 bases identical to TRBD1. This CDR3 contains 17 residues. In germline, CDR1 is SGHRS, CDR2 YFSETQ. The CDR3: CASSLEQGASFTDTLYF. The CDR3 bases are TGCGCCAGCAGCTTGGAACAGGGGGCCTCGTTCACAGATACGCTGTATTTT.

This clonotype was detected many times. The genes are TRBV18 and TRBJ2-7; D is unresolved. The J call is uncertain, as TRBJ2-5 better fits the DNA end. Per the germline V gene, CDR1 is KGHSH and CDR2 is LQKENI. The CDR3 extends over 13 amino acids. The CDR3 coding sequence is TGTGCCAGCTCACCCGGCGTTGGCGAGACCCAGTACTTC. It yields the protein CASSPGVGETQYF.

The rearrangement links TRBV5-4 to TRBJ2-5; D is undetermined. V lost 4 bases to trimming and J lost 2 bases, with 12 bases between them. The CDR3 has 14 amino acids. The germline V gene has CDR1 SGHNT and CDR2 YYREEE (reference sequence). The CDR3 coding sequence is TGTGCCAGCAGCATTAGACTGGGTCAAGAGACCCAGTACTTC. Protein sequence: CASSIRLGQETQYF.

As regards this clonotype: No DNA is shown, since the ends of the CDR3 on it are uncertain; the CDR3 is the one TCRdb lists. CDR3 loop: CASNQLVGIGNEQFF. This sequence joins TRBV3-1 and TRBJ2-1. The CDR3 region is 15 residues in length, termini included. The germline gives CDR1 LGHDT, CDR2 YNNKEL (reference sequence).

This chain joins TRBV7-2 and TRBJ1-1; D possibly corresponds to TRBD1 (5 bases). The germline gives CDR1 SGHTA, CDR2 FQGNSA. Trimming took off 2 bases at V and 11 bases at J, with 18 bases between the two ends. CDR3 length: 14 residues. The CDR3 DNA follows: TGTGCCAGCAGCTTACCCTCCAAACGAGGGGCGGCTTTCTTT. As protein: CASSLPSKRGAAFF. Supplemented by reference TRBV7-2 and TRBJ1-1, the full variable domain reads GAGVSQSPSNKVTEKGKDVELRCDPISGHTALYWYRQSLGQGLEFLIYFQGNSAPDKSGLPSDRFSAERTGGSVSTLTIQRTQQEDSAVYLCASSLPSKRGAAFFGQGTRLTVV.

This clonotype was detected many times. The chain joins TRBV29-1 to TRBJ2-1; maybe TRBD1 (5 bases). This CDR3 has 11 amino acids. Germline V gene sequence: CDR1 SQVTM, CDR2 ANQGSEA. V was shortened by 6 bases and J by 6 bases, with 9 bases between the two germline ends. For the CDR3, the DNA is TGCAGCGTATGGACACGCAATGAGCAGTTCTTC. It specifies CSVWTRNEQFF.

This clonotype was seen many times. The J gene is TRBJ2-1, the V gene TRBV9; D uncertain. Per germline, CDR1 SGDLS and CDR2 YYNGEE. V dropped 0 bases and J dropped 0 bases, with 7 bases sitting between them. This CDR3 contains 15 residues. CDR3 DNA sequence: TGTGCCAGCAGCGTAGTGGGCAGCTCCTACAATGAGCAGTTCTTC. Its protein product is CASSVVGSSYNEQFF.

The table lists this clonotype with a few counts. CDR3 coding DNA: TGCAGTGCTAGAGAGGGCAGGGCTGAAGCTTTCTTT. Its protein is CSAREGRAEAFF. This rearrangement joins TRBV20-1 to TRBJ1-1; the D gene is possibly TRBD1 (5 bases). Germline V lookup: CDR1 DFQATT, CDR2 SNEGSKA (reference sequence). The V and J ends lost 0 bases and 6 bases respectively, with 8 bases between them. The length of the CDR3 is 12 residues.

This clonotype was detected only a few times. V usage is TRBV12-3 or TRBV12-4 and J usage is TRBJ2-1; 10 nucleotides match TRBD1. V dropped 6 bases and J dropped 1; count of bases not matched to a gene: 3. CDR3 length: 15 residues. CDR3 amino acids: CASRWGQGSYNEQFF. The CDR3 bases are TGTGCCAGCAGATGGGGACAGGGGTCCTACAATGAGCAGTTCTTC.

This rearrangement joins TRBV14 to TRBJ2-6, with a possible D match to TRBD2 (6 bases). V gave up 1 base and J gave up 2 bases, with 6 bases separating them. Germline loops: CDR1 SGHDN, CDR2 FVKESK. This CDR3 comprises 15 residues. The CDR3 region is CASSQGGAGANVLTF. The DNA of the CDR3 is TGTGCCAGCAGCCAAGGCGGGGCTGGGGCCAACGTCCTGACTTTC.

On this clonotype itself: The junction departs from germline at one end; a sequencing error may be responsible. The rearrangement links TRBV28 to TRBJ2-3, with D possibly matching TRBD1 (5 bases). Germline loops: CDR1 MDHEN, CDR2 SYDVKM. This CDR3 contains 12 residues. CDR3 DNA: TGCGCCAGCAAATCAGGGACAGATACGCAGTATTTT. Protein: CASKSGTDTQYF.

This clonotype has just a few counts. The chain is built from TRBV7-2 and TRBJ2-3; maybe TRBD2 (6 bases). Trimming removed 1 base at V and 0 bases at J, with 14 bases between. Looked up from germline, CDR1 is SGHTA and CDR2 is FQGNSA. The CDR3 is 17 amino acids. CDR3 loop: CASSLVAGFSSTDTQYF. The CDR3 DNA follows: TGTGCCAGCAGCTTAGTCGCGGGATTCTCTAGCACAGATACGCAGTATTTT.

This clonotype has just a few counts. The rearrangement links TRBV29-1 to TRBJ2-3, with a tentative D call TRBD2 (5 bases). This CDR3 is 13 amino acids long. V gave up 7 bases and J gave up 5 bases, with 16 bases separating them. CDR1 and CDR2 from the germline V gene are SQVTM and ANQGSEA. This CDR3 reads CSATRSGGDTQYF. In DNA form, the CDR3 reads TGCAGCGCTACTAGGAGTGGTGGAGATACGCAGTATTTT.

The sample holds a few counts of this clonotype. The CDR3 DNA is TGCAGCGTTGGGACAGGGTTGGGCAAAAACATTCAGTACTTC. As protein: CSVGTGLGKNIQYF. The rearrangement uses TRBV29-1 and TRBJ2-4; TRBD1 matches 8 bases. The germline CDR1 and CDR2 sequences are SQVTM and ANQGSEA. The ends lost 4 bases at V and 3 bases at J; junction bases unmatched: 5. The CDR3 spans 14 residues.

The chain uses TRBV9 and TRBJ2-3; TRBD1 matches at 9 bases. The CDR3 runs to 15 residues. J lost 2 bases, V lost 5 bases, and 6 bases had no gene match. Looked up from germline, CDR1 is SGDLS and CDR2 is YYNGEE. The CDR3 nucleotides read TGTGCCAGCAGAAAGACAGGGGGGGACACAGATACGCAGTATTTT. Its protein is CASRKTGGDTDTQYF.

This clonotype was observed a handful of times. The genes are TRBV6-1 and TRBJ1-4, with 7 bases matching TRBD1. Germline CDR1 and CDR2: MNHNS and SASEGT. This CDR3 spans 13 amino acids. V lost 7 bases and J lost 8; bases outside the gene matches: 7. The CDR3 DNA is TGTGCCAGCAAGAATAGGGGGCTGGAAAAACTGTTTTTT. This encodes CASKNRGLEKLFF.

This clonotype has a handful of counts. This chain joins TRBV28 and TRBJ1-2; 9 bases fit TRBD1. This CDR3 has 13 residues. The V and J ends lost 6 bases and 7 bases, in that order; junction bases with no gene match: 6. From germline, CDR1 is MDHEN and CDR2 SYDVKM. The CDR3 region is CASRSQGAGGYTF. CDR3 bases: TGTGCCAGCAGATCACAGGGGGCGGGTGGCTACACCTTC.

This clonotype was counted between two and nine times. The rearrangement links TRBV4-3 to TRBJ1-6; TRBD1 aligns across 9 bases. The V and J ends lost 3 bases and 9 bases, in that order; junction bases with no gene match: 6. Germline V gene sequence: CDR1 LGHNA, CDR2 YSLEER. The length of the CDR3 is 15 residues. The DNA for the CDR3 is TGCGCCAGCAGCCAGGACAGGGGTTCGGTTTCACCCCTCCACTTT. This translates into CASSQDRGSVSPLHF.

The chain employs TRBV11-2 and TRBJ2-2; 9 bases match TRBD2. Germline V gives CDR1 SGHAT, CDR2 FQNNGV. J lost 0 bases, V lost 6 bases, and 8 bases had no gene match. This CDR3 region has 17 residues. DNA of the CDR3: TGTGCCAGCAGTCCGGGACTAGCACTAGCGAACACCGGGGAGCTGTTTTTT. Its translation is CASSPGLALANTGELFF.

This clonotype has a handful of counts. The rearrangement links TRBV19 to TRBJ2-1, with 7 bases lining up with TRBD2. Per the germline V gene, CDR1 is LNHDA and CDR2 is SQIVND (reference sequence). The V segment lost 11 bases and the J segment 5 bases; nucleotides outside the gene matches: 9. The length of the CDR3 is 13 residues. CDR3 protein: CASLKRDHNEQFF. CDR3 nucleotides: TGTGCCTCATTGAAGCGGGACCACAATGAGCAGTTCTTC.

This clonotype has only a few counts. The rearrangement links TRBV7-9 to TRBJ1-2; a weak D match, TRBD1 (6 bases). CDR1 and CDR2 from the germline V gene are SEHNR and FQNEAQ (reference sequence). V dropped 8 bases and J dropped 8 bases, with 15 bases sitting between them. The CDR3 is 12 amino acids. The DNA of the CDR3 is TGTGCCAGCGGTCCCTGGGGGCAGGGCTACACCTTC. As protein: CASGPWGQGYTF.

Only a few counts were recorded for this clonotype. This chain joins TRBV24-1 and TRBJ2-1, with 10 bases fitting TRBD2. V lost 0 bases, J lost 3 bases, and 7 bases stayed unmatched. Germline CDR1 is KGHDR and CDR2 is SFDVKD. This CDR3 is 18 amino acids long. The CDR3 coding sequence is TGTGCCACCAGTGATTTGCAGCGGGCTAGCGGGAGCTACAATGAGCAGTTCTTC. It yields the protein CATSDLQRASGSYNEQFF.

This clonotype was seen a handful of times. The J gene is TRBJ2-2, the V gene TRBV6-2 or TRBV6-3; 10 bases are shared with TRBD1. Germline loops: CDR1 MNHEY, CDR2 SVGEGT. CDR3 size: 16 residues. Trimming removed 2 bases from V and 5 bases from J; junction bases left unmatched: 5. The CDR3 region is CASSYETGGTTGELFF. The CDR3 nucleotides are TGTGCCAGCAGTTACGAGACAGGGGGCACAACCGGGGAGCTGTTTTTT.